This TCR beta chain was recorded in a study of regulatory T cells in long-lasting Graves disease. This CDR3 region has 15 residues. Looked up from germline, CDR1 is SGHTA and CDR2 is FQGTGA. Unmatched junction bases numbered 9, after V lost 5 bases and J lost 8 bases. Time point noted: newly diagnosed GD, antithyroid drugs for less than 3 months. Following extraction of RNA from PBMCs, that RNA was used to make the TCR library. Building of the TCR beta libraries involved iRepertoire HTBI primers and Arm-PCR of CDR3 regions. Each CDR3 protein gets one entry after TCRdb re-called the multiplex PCR reads with MiXCR. The sample records roughly 320,000 distinct CDR3 sequences, roughly a sixth being singletons. A few counts support this clonotype. These same data were also listed under a study on T cells in Graves' hyperthyroidism and ophthalmopathy.

V gene TRBV7-3 combines with J gene TRBJ1-6; 7 bases fit TRBD1. This clonotype was obtained from a man aged 35 to 55 with Graves disease. Source: peripheral blood mononuclear cells (PBMCs), taken at new diagnosis, from a patient treated with antithyroid drugs. This CDR3 reads CASSARQGWDSPLHF. The DNA of the CDR3 is TGTGCCAGCAGCGCCAGACAGGGTTGGGATTCACCCCTCCACTTT.